This T cell receptor beta chain was obtained from a study of T cell repertoires in cytomegalovirus infection (dated by TCRdb to between 2018 and 2021). At the level of the whole study: Donor HLA type was relevant to the analysis, as public TCR beta signatures indicated carriage of CMV infection together with the matching HLA type. The study at large found these results: The ex vivo response was dominated by HLA-C-restricted CMV-specific TCR beta clonotypes, and the single most frequent clonotype in two of eight donors was supplied by these HLA-C-restricted clonotypes. Carriers of CMV infection plus the relevant HLA type were discriminated by the cumulative frequency of public TCR beta family members in the study cohort and in an independent roughly 370-donor cohort.

Sequencing relied on an Illumina HiSeq 1500. TCRdb's own reprocessing of the public reads used fastp at Q25 and MiXCR and kept productive beta chains. All rows with the same CDR3 protein become a single entry with the most common DNA and genes. The sample profile shows around 290,000 distinct CDR3 sequences; roughly a quarter of them were found once. The ten most abundant clones make up approximately 14% of the sample. The CDR1 and CDR2 encoded by the germline V gene are SGHVS and FNYEAQ. V and J lose 5 bases and 0 bases, and a span of 13 bases separates them. The CDR3, cysteine through phenylalanine, is 16 amino acids long. The entry retains the CDR3 DNA only, 48 bases that are in frame from base 1. As for this clonotype: Its antigen is currently not known. No much larger clone exists at a distance of one base, and base qualities are not known.

Sequencing input: PBMCs. This TCR derives from a human donor in good health (CMV status not recorded). Some clones in this sample may be carry-over from other donors' samples. This chain joins TRBV7-6 to TRBJ1-4; the D gene is unclear. In nucleotide form, the sequence is TGTGCCAGCAGCCTCGGACTGGGTGCAACTAATGAAAAACTGTTTTTT. Translation gives CASSLGLGATNEKLFF.